These 23 T cell receptor beta chains originate from one sample sequenced in a study of blood T cell repertoires in COVID-19. Data came from immunoSEQ multiplex PCR; TCRdb stores just in-frame clones and leaves some out. The table lists some 270,000 clones, roughly four fifths of them singletons. The sample consisted of PBMCs or T cells enriched from blood (not recorded which). These receptors all stem from a man over 45 who had recovered from COVID-19.

The genes are TRBV14 and TRBJ2-7, with TRBD2 identical over 9 bases. This CDR3 has 13 residues. The J segment lost 4 bases and the V segment lost 4 bases, leaving 2 bases of the junction unmatched. Germline lookup yields CDR1 SGHDN and CDR2 FVKESK. In nucleotides, the CDR3 is TGTGCCAGCAGCCTCGGACTAGCGTACGAGCAGTACTTC. This gives the protein CASSLGLAYEQYF.

The chain recombines TRBV5-6 with TRBJ1-1, with 9 bases aligning to TRBD1. From germline, CDR1 is SGHDT and CDR2 YYEEEE. Trimming took 5 bases from V and 11 from J; bases not matched to a gene: 10. CDR3 length: 13 amino acids. The CDR3 nucleotides read TGTGCCAGCAGTTACTGGACAGGGGTCCGTGCTTTCTTT. Amino acids: CASSYWTGVRAFF. Full variable domain (remainder filled in from reference TRBV5-6 and TRBJ1-1): DAGVTQSPTHLIKTRGQQVTLRCSPKSGHDTVSWYQQALGQGPQFIFQYYEEEERQRGNFPDRFSGHQFPNYSSELNVNALLLGDSALYLCASSYWTGVRAFFGQGTRLTVV.

This clone was counted a single time. The chain joins TRBV19 to TRBJ2-3, with 13 bases fitting TRBD2. The CDR3 loop spans 16 amino acids. Germline V gene data show CDR1 as LNHDA and CDR2 as SQIVND (reference sequence). Germline trimming cut 5 bases from V and 8 bases from J; bases unmatched to any gene: 10. CDR3 region: CASSSGTSGVSGTQYF. The CDR3 nucleotides read TGTGCCAGTAGTTCGGGGACTAGCGGGGTCTCGGGTACGCAGTATTTT.

V and J are TRBV12-3 or TRBV12-4 and TRBJ2-3; D gene ambiguous. The CDR3 runs 12 residues. Between the trimmed V and J ends, which lost 6 bases and 0 bases, there was a span of 4 bases. The CDR3 bases are TGTGCCAGCAGCCTCAGCACAGATACGCAGTATTTT. This codes for CASSLSTDTQYF.

The chain couples TRBV6-5 to TRBJ1-4; D perhaps matches TRBD1 (5 bases). V was pared by 5 bases and J by 0 bases, with 7 bases between. The CDR3 contains 14 residues. The germline V gene has CDR1 MNHEY and CDR2 SVGAGI. CDR3 in amino acids: CASSTGSTNEKLFF. CDR3 coding DNA: TGTGCCAGCAGTACAGGTTCAACTAATGAAAAACTGTTTTTT.

The chain is built from TRBV6-4 and TRBJ2-3; D uncertain. V dropped 0 bases and J dropped 0 bases, with 4 bases sitting between them. The CDR3 consists of 14 residues. Germline CDR1 is MRHNA and CDR2 is SNTAGT. CDR3 nucleotides: TGTGCCAGCAGTGACTCCCCTAGCACAGATACGCAGTATTTT. It specifies CASSDSPSTDTQYF.

J is TRBJ1-1 and V is TRBV6-5, with 10 nucleotides matching TRBD1. Germline trimming cut 4 bases from V and 5 bases from J; bases unmatched to any gene: 7. This CDR3 region has 15 residues. Germline CDR1 and CDR2: MNHEY and SVGAGI. CDR3 in DNA: TGTGCCAGCAGTTCCCGACAGGGGGCGACTACTGAAGCTTTCTTT. Translation: CASSSRQGATTEAFF.

The genes are TRBV11-2 and TRBJ1-2, with D unclear. Germline V gene lookup returns CDR1 SGHAT and CDR2 FQNNGV. Trimming removed 4 bases from V and 1 base from J, with 10 bases in between. This CDR3 is built from 14 residues. CDR3 region: CASSSRSSNYGYTF. The CDR3 bases are TGTGCCAGCAGCTCTAGGAGTAGTAACTATGGCTACACCTTC.

This chain uses TRBV9 with TRBJ2-7, with TRBD1 as a possible D gene (7 bases). V lost 4 bases and J lost 5, with 22 bases in between. The CDR3 loop spans 16 amino acids. Looked up from germline, CDR1 is SGDLS and CDR2 is YYNGEE. The CDR3 DNA follows: TGTGCCAGCAGCCTCAGGGGGGACGGTGCAAGTCACGAGCAGTACTTC. It is translated as CASSLRGDGASHEQYF.

This chain joins TRBV5-6 and TRBJ2-7; 9 positions agree with TRBD2. CDR3 length: 17 amino acids. Germline V gene data show CDR1 as SGHDT and CDR2 as YYEEEE. V trimming: 1 base; J trimming: 2 bases; junction bases outside the gene matches: 10. CDR3 region: CASSLRWGRLAAYEQYF. In nucleotides, the CDR3 is TGTGCCAGCAGCTTGAGGTGGGGGCGACTAGCGGCCTACGAGCAGTACTTC.

The rearrangement links TRBV5-4 to TRBJ1-4, with D unresolved. The CDR3 is 15 residues long. CDR1 is SGHNT and CDR2 is YYREEE in the germline V gene (reference sequence). V dropped 4 bases and J dropped 0 bases, with 10 bases sitting between them. DNA for the CDR3: TGTGCCAGCAGCGTAACCGGGACAACTAATGAAAAACTGTTTTTT. Translating it yields CASSVTGTTNEKLFF.

The gene calls are TRBV18 and TRBJ2-7; 7 bases are shared with TRBD2. The CDR3 has 14 residues. V lost 5 bases, J lost 4 bases, and 8 bases stayed unmatched. Germline CDR1 and CDR2: KGHSH and LQKENI. CDR3 region: CASSFREVRYEQYF. The CDR3 region has the DNA TGTGCCAGCTCATTCCGGGAGGTTCGTTACGAGCAGTACTTC.

This clone was counted a few times. The chain carries TRBV29-1 and TRBJ1-6; D perhaps matches TRBD1 (5 bases). This CDR3 region has 14 residues. Germline CDR1 reads SQVTM; CDR2 reads ANQGSEA. V dropped 1 base and J dropped 9 bases, with 13 bases sitting between them. The DNA for the CDR3 is TGCAGCGTTGAAGTTGGTTCAAGGGGTTCACCCCTCCACTTT. This codes for CSVEVGSRGSPLHF.

The CDR3 spells CASSLSIAVETQYF. As DNA, the CDR3 is TGTGCCAGCAGTTTATCGATAGCCGTAGAGACCCAGTACTTC. This chain links TRBV27 with TRBJ2-5; D is ambiguous. The V gene lost 0 bases and the J gene lost 4 bases, with 9 bases spanning the gap. The CDR3 contains 14 residues. CDR1 is MNHEY, CDR2 SMNVEV, per germline (reference sequence).

V gene TRBV9 combines with J gene TRBJ2-7; perhaps TRBD1 as D (5 bases). In germline, CDR1 is SGDLS, CDR2 YYNGEE. Trimming cost V 0 bases and J 2 bases, with 12 bases left between them. This CDR3 contains 15 residues. CDR3 amino acids: CASSVEDGATYEQYF. Written as DNA, the CDR3 is TGTGCCAGCAGCGTAGAAGATGGGGCCACCTACGAGCAGTACTTC. Full variable domain (remainder filled in from reference TRBV9 and TRBJ2-7): DSGVTQTPKHLITATGQRVTLRCSPRSGDLSVYWYQQSLDQGLQFLIQYYNGEERAKGNILERFSAQQFPDLHSELNLSSLELGDSALYFCASSVEDGATYEQYFGPGTRLTVT.

This chain connects TRBV4-2 to TRBJ1-3; the D gene is possibly TRBD1 (5 bases). Looked up from germline, CDR1 is LGHNA and CDR2 is YNFKEQ. Trimming cost V 0 bases and J 5 bases, with 14 bases left between them. This CDR3 is built from 16 residues. The CDR3 loop reads CASSQDAGPLRNTIYF. The CDR3 DNA sequence: TGTGCCAGCAGCCAAGATGCGGGACCCCTGAGAAACACCATATATTTT.

This clone was seen a single time. The chain recombines TRBV27 with TRBJ2-5; 9 nucleotides match TRBD1. The CDR3 is 15 residues long. Trimming removed 7 bases from V and 4 bases from J; junction bases left unmatched: 10. From germline, CDR1 is MNHEY and CDR2 SMNVEV (reference sequence). CDR3 nucleotide sequence: TGTGCCAGCAACACCCCACAGGGGGCGGGAGAGACCCAGTACTTC. Protein product: CASNTPQGAGETQYF.

DNA for the CDR3: TGTGCCATCAGTTCAGGCCCCGGGACACCTAAAAACATTCAGTACTTC. This sequence encodes CAISSGPGTPKNIQYF. The chain couples TRBV10-3 to TRBJ2-4; weak D call: TRBD1 (6 bases). Between the trimmed V and J ends, which lost 5 bases and 4 bases, there was a span of 18 bases. This CDR3 is 16 amino acids long. Germline V gene data show CDR1 as ENHRY and CDR2 as SYGVKD.

V is TRBV7-8 and J is TRBJ1-2; the D gene is possibly TRBD1 (6 bases). The V end was cut by 2 bases, the J end by 2 bases, with 9 bases between. The length of the CDR3 is 14 residues. Germline V CDR1 and CDR2: SGHVS, FQNEAQ. The DNA of the CDR3 is TGTGCCAGCAGCTTAACGACAGGAAACTATGGCTACACCTTC. Amino acid sequence: CASSLTTGNYGYTF.

The chain is built from TRBV9 and TRBJ2-6; D is ambiguous. Germline V gene lookup returns CDR1 SGDLS and CDR2 YYNGEE. Trimming left V 1 base short and J 0 bases short, with 11 bases between. This CDR3 has 17 amino acids. CDR3 sequence (DNA): TGTGCCAGCAGCGTATCCACTCACCGCTCTGGGGCCAACGTCCTGACTTTC. This translates into CASSVSTHRSGANVLTF.

V gene TRBV5-1 combines with J gene TRBJ1-1; TRBD1 matches 7 bases. V was clipped by 6 bases and J by 0 bases; unmatched bases: 5. The CDR3 consists of 14 residues. The germline V gene has CDR1 SGHRS and CDR2 YFSETQ. The CDR3 loop is CASTGGALNTEAFF. The CDR3 nucleotides read TGCGCCAGCACAGGGGGTGCCCTGAACACTGAAGCTTTCTTT.

The genes are TRBV5-1 and TRBJ2-3; a weak D match, TRBD2 (5 bases). The CDR3 contains 13 residues. Germline V gene lookup returns CDR1 SGHRS and CDR2 YFSETQ. V was trimmed by 4 bases and J by 2 bases, leaving 8 bases between them. The CDR3 is CASSGLHTDTQYF. CDR3 DNA sequence: TGCGCCAGCAGCGGACTTCACACAGATACGCAGTATTTT.

The rearrangement links TRBV7-9 to TRBJ1-1, with unresolved D. V shed 5 bases and J shed 1 base, with 11 bases lying between them. The germline V gene encodes CDR1 SEHNR and CDR2 FQNEAQ (reference sequence). The length of the CDR3 is 14 residues. In DNA, the CDR3 is TGTGCCAGCAGCCGACTCGGGGAGAACACTGAAGCTTTCTTT. Protein product: CASSRLGENTEAFF.